A selection of T cell receptor beta chains follows, all from one sample in a study of identical twins. Using its own MiXCR run on the 5' RACE reads, TCRdb lists one record per CDR3 protein. This table holds 450,000 or so distinct CDR3 sequences, approximately 24% found once. The same data also went into a second study, on T cells expressing NK-cell markers.

Material for sequencing was CD4+ T cells sorted from blood. These receptors were obtained from a woman under 30 in good health. Each CDR3 is given with its conserved first and last residue. Fields, in order: D gene, V gene, J gene, clone size, CDR3 DNA, CDR3 protein. A D gene is named only where the DNA matches it firmly. Clone size is not always given. Where it is, it says once, few, many or a class for expanded clones.

>.|TRBV5-1|TRBJ1-2|.
TGCGCCAGCAGCTTGGGGGATAGATCGGGCGGCTACACCTTC
CASSLGDRSGGYTF
>.|TRBV5-1|TRBJ1-2|.
TGCGCCAGCAGCTTGTCTGCCCTGGGGGGCTACACCTTC
CASSLSALGGYTF
>.|TRBV5-8|TRBJ1-5|.
TGTGCCAGCAGCTTGGCTCGGGCCCAGCATTTT
CASSLARAQHF
>.|TRBV7-7|TRBJ2-2|few
TGTGCCAGCAGCCCCGAGGGGGGAGCTCTGCGCACCGGGGAGCTGTTTTTT
CASSPEGGALRTGELFF
>.|TRBV20-1|TRBJ2-1|.
TGCAGTGCTATTGGGTCCTCAAAGGGGGCCTACAATGAGCAGTTCTTC
CSAIGSSKGAYNEQFF
>.|TRBV27|TRBJ1-3|.
TGTGCCAGCAGTTCCAGGTTTGGAAACACCATATATTTT
CASSSRFGNTIYF
>.|TRBV9|TRBJ1-1|.
TGTGCCAGCAGCGTAGTCCCACAGAACACTGAAGCTTTCTTT
CASSVVPQNTEAFF
>TRBD2|TRBV4-2|TRBJ2-3|few
TGTGCCAGCAGCGGGCGGGGGGGTAGCACAGATACGCAGTATTTT
CASSGRGGSTDTQYF
>.|TRBV7-2|TRBJ2-6|few
TGTGCCACCTCTTGGGTTCACACTGGGGCCAACGTCCTGACTTTC
CATSWVHTGANVLTF
>.|TRBV4-1|TRBJ2-1|once
TGCGCCAGCAGCCCCCGTCCGGAGGGAATCTCCTACAATGAGCAGTTCTTC
CASSPRPEGISYNEQFF
>TRBD1|TRBV20-1|TRBJ1-6|.
TGCAGTGCAGGGGACAGGGGAGGGTCACCCCTCCACTTT
CSAGDRGGSPLHF
>.|TRBV5-1|TRBJ1-1|.
TGCGCCAGCCACCCCTATGGGGTCGGTGAAGCTTTCTTT
CASHPYGVGEAFF
>TRBD2|TRBV7-8|TRBJ2-3|.
TGTGCCAGCAGCCAGGGGTTTGCGGGGGGGGTTACGCAGTATTTT
CASSQGFAGGVTQYF